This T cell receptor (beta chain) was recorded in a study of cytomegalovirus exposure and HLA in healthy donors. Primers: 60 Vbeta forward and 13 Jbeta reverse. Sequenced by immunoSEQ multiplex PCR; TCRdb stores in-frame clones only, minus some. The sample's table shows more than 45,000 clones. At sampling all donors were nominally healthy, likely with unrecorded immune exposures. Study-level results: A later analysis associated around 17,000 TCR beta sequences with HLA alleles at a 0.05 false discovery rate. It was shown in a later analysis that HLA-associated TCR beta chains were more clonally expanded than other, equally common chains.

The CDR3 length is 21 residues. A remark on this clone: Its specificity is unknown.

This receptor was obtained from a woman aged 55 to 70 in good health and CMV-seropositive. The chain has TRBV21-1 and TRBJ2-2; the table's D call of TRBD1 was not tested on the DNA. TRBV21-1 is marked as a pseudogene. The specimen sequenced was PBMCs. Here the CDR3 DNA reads TGTGCCAGCAGCAAAGAGACCGCAGTCCGGGACAGGGACGGGGGCACCGGGGAGCTGTTTTTT. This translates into CASSKETAVRDRDGGTGELFF.